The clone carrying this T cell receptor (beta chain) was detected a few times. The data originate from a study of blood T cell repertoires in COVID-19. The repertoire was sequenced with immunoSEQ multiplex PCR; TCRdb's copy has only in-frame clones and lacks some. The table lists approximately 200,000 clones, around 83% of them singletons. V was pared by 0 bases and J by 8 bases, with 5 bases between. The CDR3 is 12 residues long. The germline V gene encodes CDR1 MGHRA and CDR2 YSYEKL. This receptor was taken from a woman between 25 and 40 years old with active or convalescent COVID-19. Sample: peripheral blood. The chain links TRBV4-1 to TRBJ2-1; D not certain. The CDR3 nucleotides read TGCGCCAGCAGCCAAGAACTTCATGAGCAGTTCTTC. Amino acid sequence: CASSQELHEQFF.